A selection of T cell receptor beta chains follows, all from one sample in a study of shared clonotypes between healthy human individuals. Profiling relied on immunoSEQ multiplex PCR, and the TCRdb table lists in-frame clones only, not all of them. The profile shows over 400,000 clones, approximately 80% of them singletons. The material sequenced was PBMCs. The receptor set was obtained from a middle-aged woman in good health. Some clones in this sample may be carry-over from other donors' samples. The CDR3 runs from the conserved cysteine through the conserved F or W. Fields, in order: V gene, clone size, D gene, J gene, CDR3 protein, CDR3 DNA. A D gene is named only where the DNA matches it firmly. For some rows the clone size is stated as once, few or many, or as a class when expanded; others skip it.

>TRBV6-6|NA|NA|TRBJ2-5
CASSYGAEPRGTQYF
TGTGCCAGCAGTTACGGAGCAGAACCGAGGGGGACCCAGTACTTC
>TRBV11-2|NA|TRBD2|TRBJ2-7
CASSPTLAGGIYEQYF
TGTGCCAGCAGCCCCACCCTAGCGGGAGGGATTTACGAGCAGTACTTC
>TRBV27|NA|NA|TRBJ1-6
CASRSGASSNSPLHF
TGTGCCAGCAGATCCGGGGCTTCAAGTAATTCACCCCTCCACTTT
>TRBV7-2|NA|NA|TRBJ2-1
CASSLGVGTYNEQFF
TGTGCCAGCAGCTTAGGGGTAGGGACCTACAATGAGCAGTTCTTC
>TRBV28|NA|NA|TRBJ2-7
CASSRLAYEQYF
TGTGCCAGCAGTAGACTTGCTTACGAGCAGTACTTC
>TRBV25-1|NA|TRBD2|TRBJ2-5
CASSEGSGRATQYF
TGTGCCAGCAGTGAAGGGAGCGGGAGGGCCACCCAGTACTTC
>TRBV28|NA|TRBD1|TRBJ1-3
CASSSLGQVEGNTIYF
TGTGCCAGCAGTTCACTCGGACAGGTGGAAGGAAACACCATATATTTT
>TRBV2|NA|NA|TRBJ2-7
CASSPGLEREQYF
TGTGCCAGCAGCCCGGGGCTTGAACGCGAGCAGTACTTC
>TRBV4-1|many|TRBD1|TRBJ2-3
CASSPLRETGGWQLGTDTQYF
TGCGCCAGCAGCCCCCTACGGGAAACAGGGGGCTGGCAACTGGGCACAGATACGCAGTATTTT
>TRBV2|few|TRBD1|TRBJ1-2
CASPDRVDYGYTF
TGTGCCAGTCCGGACAGGGTGGACTATGGCTACACCTTC
>TRBV7-9|NA|NA|TRBJ2-7
CASSLGGTASEQYF
TGTGCCAGCAGCTTAGGAGGGACTGCTTCCGAGCAGTACTTC
>TRBV7-3|NA|TRBD2|TRBJ2-3
CASSIRGTGLANTDTQYF
TGTGCCAGCTCCATCAGGGGAACGGGACTAGCGAACACAGATACGCAGTATTTT
>TRBV27|NA|TRBD2|TRBJ2-5
CASSFDGRAFQETQYF
TGTGCCAGCAGTTTTGACGGGAGGGCCTTCCAAGAGACCCAGTACTTC
>TRBV2|NA|NA|TRBJ2-2
CASSARGRTGELFF
TGTGCCAGCAGTGCCAGGGGAAGAACCGGGGAGCTGTTTTTT